This T cell receptor beta chain was captured in a study of T-cell reconstitution after alpha-beta-depleted transplantation in children. Overall study findings and caveats: At around two months after transplant, the alpha-beta T cells were reportedly derived from several hundred expanded clones that came from non-depleted graft cells. At the one-year point after transplant, T-cell counts and TCRbeta diversity were found to come mostly from T cells that had been newly produced.

V gave up 4 bases and J gave up 4 bases; unmatched junction bases: 6. The CDR3 covers 15 residues. Germline V gives CDR1 SGHRS, CDR2 YFSETQ. Preparation of the TCRbeta library involved a method that used unique molecular identifiers. TCRdb re-derived calls from the PCR reads in MiXCR, one entry per CDR3 protein. The sample holds about 290,000 distinct CDR3 sequences, over 9.5% seen once. In this sample, this clonotype turned up many times. Its matching antigen is unknown. The chain has TRBV5-1 and TRBJ2-2; 8 bases match TRBD1. Here the sequenced sample was PBMCs, taken before TCRalphabeta/CD19-depleted stem cell transplant. The TCR comes from a boy in the first two years of life with acute myeloid leukemia, due to receive a stem cell transplant. In nucleotides, the CDR3 is TGCGCCAGCAGCCTGGGACAGGTCCGCACCGGGGAGCTGTTTTTT. Translation: CASSLGQVRTGELFF.